The 26 T cell receptor beta chains presented below share a single source sample, sequenced in a study of shared clonotypes between healthy human individuals. The method was immunoSEQ multiplex PCR; TCRdb's version includes in-frame clones alone and lacks a portion of them. Here the sample spans roughly 1,100,000 clones, under 80% being singletons. The sample comprised memory CD4+ T cells sorted from blood. Described subset: CD45RA-negative fraction. The source is a man aged 18 to 30 in good health.

This clone showed up just a few times. CDR3 DNA: TGCGCCAGCAGCCAAACCGGGGCCTCGGGAGAGACCCAGTACTTC. Translating gives CASSQTGASGETQYF. V is TRBV4-3 and J is TRBJ2-5; D tentatively fits TRBD1 or TRBD2 (5 bases each). The V end lost 2 bases, the J end lost 4 bases, and 14 bases lay between the germline ends. Germline V lookup: CDR1 LGHNA, CDR2 YSLEER. This CDR3 has 15 amino acids.

This clone was seen only once. CDR3 sequence (DNA): TGTGCCAGTAGTGATACGGGGGGCCAAGAGACCCAGTACTTC. Protein: CASSDTGGQETQYF. The chain combines TRBV19 with TRBJ2-5; 7 positions match TRBD2. V lost 5 bases and J lost 1; bases outside the gene matches: 4. The CDR3 totals 14 residues. CDR1 is LNHDA, CDR2 SQIVND, per germline (reference sequence).

The chain couples TRBV28 to TRBJ1-5, with unresolved D. Trimming removed 8 bases at V and 5 bases at J, with 10 bases between. CDR1 and CDR2 (germline): MDHEN, SYDVKM. The CDR3 is 12 amino acids. CDR3 coding DNA: TGTGCCAGCGGGAGCCTTGATCAGCCCCAGCATTTT. This gives the protein CASGSLDQPQHF.

This chain joins TRBV4-2 and TRBJ1-2; TRBD1 aligns across 8 bases. CDR1 and CDR2 from the germline V gene are LGHNA and YNFKEQ. The length of the CDR3 is 14 residues. V shed 0 bases, J shed 7 bases, and the junction held 4 bases outside the gene matches. CDR3 sequence (DNA): TGTGCCAGCAGCCAAGACAGGGGGCATGTTGGCTACACCTTC. Amino acids: CASSQDRGHVGYTF.

CDR3 in amino acids: CASNPGGGSGNTIYF. The CDR3 bases are TGTGCCAGCAACCCCGGAGGGGGCTCTGGAAACACCATATATTTT. The J gene is TRBJ1-3, the V gene TRBV2; D perhaps matches TRBD1 (6 bases). V was pared by 7 bases and J by 0 bases, with 13 bases between. Per the germline V gene, CDR1 is SNHLY and CDR2 is FYNNEI. The CDR3 loop spans 15 amino acids.

J is TRBJ1-4 and V is TRBV2; D perhaps matches TRBD1 (5 bases). The CDR3 is made up of 15 amino acids. Trimming took off 4 bases at V and 0 bases at J, with 9 bases between the two ends. In germline, CDR1 is SNHLY, CDR2 FYNNEI. This CDR3 reads CASSVGAATNEKLFF. The CDR3 coding sequence is TGTGCCAGCAGTGTAGGGGCTGCAACTAATGAAAAACTGTTTTTT.

This chain connects TRBV6-6 to TRBJ1-6; D uncertain. In germline, CDR1 is MNHNY, CDR2 SVGAGI (reference sequence). The CDR3 runs to 13 residues. Between the trimmed V and J ends, which lost 8 bases and 6 bases, there was a span of 11 bases. The CDR3 spells CASRREANSPLHF. CDR3 in DNA: TGTGCCAGCCGGCGGGAGGCTAATTCACCCCTCCACTTT.

This clone was seen many times. The V gene is TRBV28, the J gene TRBJ1-2; D remains ambiguous. The CDR3 covers 13 residues. Germline CDR1 reads MDHEN; CDR2 reads SYDVKM. V was shortened by 7 bases and J by 6 bases, with 15 bases between the two germline ends. CDR3 in amino acids: CASIPEWGDGYTF. The CDR3 nucleotides read TGTGCCAGCATCCCTGAGTGGGGAGATGGCTACACCTTC.

The chain carries TRBV5-4 and TRBJ2-1; D is uncertain. Germline lookup yields CDR1 SGHNT and CDR2 YYREEE (reference sequence). V was pared by 4 bases and J by 7 bases, with 12 bases between. There are 13 residues in the CDR3. The CDR3 coding sequence is TGTGCCAGCAGCCCCTGGGTTGGGAATGAGCAGTTCTTC. Its translation: CASSPWVGNEQFF.

The V and J genes are TRBV4-3 and TRBJ2-3; TRBD2 matches at 8 bases. V lost 4 bases to trimming and J lost 0 bases; unmatched junction nucleotides: 6. The CDR3 consists of 16 residues. The germline gives CDR1 LGHNA, CDR2 YSLEER. The CDR3 bases are TGCGCCAGCAGCCGGGATAGCGGGACTAGCACAGATACGCAGTATTTT. It specifies CASSRDSGTSTDTQYF.

The CDR3 sequence is CASSFTTGQTYEQYF. The CDR3 DNA follows: TGCGCCAGCAGCTTCACCACAGGCCAGACCTACGAGCAGTACTTC. This chain uses TRBV5-1 with TRBJ2-7, with a weak D call TRBD1 (5 bases). Between the trimmed V and J ends, which lost 2 bases and 2 bases, there was a span of 14 bases. Germline V gene sequence: CDR1 SGHRS, CDR2 YFSETQ. CDR3 size: 15 residues.

The rearrangement uses TRBV6-5 and TRBJ2-7; 9 nucleotides align to TRBD1. Germline CDR1 MNHEY, CDR2 SVGAGI. The CDR3 is 15 residues long. The trim removed 5 bases at V and 4 bases at J, leaving 9 bases unmatched. CDR3 amino acids: CASSTAPGQGYEQYF. CDR3 nucleotide sequence: TGTGCCAGCAGTACCGCTCCGGGACAGGGTTACGAGCAGTACTTC.

The J gene is TRBJ2-7, the V gene TRBV11-1; D unresolved. The germline gives CDR1 SGHAT, CDR2 FQDESV (reference sequence). V was pared by 1 base and J by 5 bases, with 15 bases between. The length of the CDR3 is 15 residues. CDR3 amino acids: CASSLDLLAVHEQYF. The CDR3 bases are TGTGCCAGCAGCTTAGACTTGTTGGCGGTTCACGAGCAGTACTTC.

The sample holds a few counts of this clone. This sequence joins TRBV2 and TRBJ1-1; D uncertain. V was cut by 2 bases and J by 3 bases, with 4 bases left in between. This CDR3 is 12 amino acids long. From germline, CDR1 is SNHLY and CDR2 FYNNEI. The CDR3 region is CASSEKYTEAFF. In nucleotides, the CDR3 is TGTGCCAGCAGTGAAAAGTACACTGAAGCTTTCTTT.

In regard to this clone: Additional DNA sequences in this sample encode the identical CDR3. J is TRBJ1-2 and V is TRBV2; no firm D call. Germline CDR1 is SNHLY and CDR2 is FYNNEI. Trimming took off 4 bases at V and 3 bases at J, with 3 bases between the two ends. The CDR3 has 11 amino acids. The DNA of the CDR3 is TGTGCCAGCAGTGGGGACTATGGCTACACCTTC. Translated, it gives CASSGDYGYTF.

The chain combines TRBV27 with TRBJ1-5; no definite D call. CDR3 length equals 20 residues. V dropped 6 bases and J dropped 5 bases, with 32 bases sitting between them. Germline CDR1 and CDR2: MNHEY and SMNVEV (reference sequence). The CDR3 protein is CASRPKGDRGLEYPYQPQHF. In DNA form, the CDR3 reads TGTGCCAGCAGACCCAAGGGTGATCGGGGTTTAGAATACCCATATCAGCCCCAGCATTTT.

The J gene is TRBJ1-4, the V gene TRBV5-1; D perhaps matches TRBD1 (5 bases). Germline CDR1 is SGHRS and CDR2 is YFSETQ. This CDR3 comprises 14 residues. The ends were cut back, 4 bases at V and 8 bases at J, with 15 bases in the middle. DNA of the CDR3: TGCGCCAGCAGCCCCCGGGACGGCGCGGAAAAACTGTTTTTT. Amino acid sequence: CASSPRDGAEKLFF.

The V and J genes are TRBV6-1 and TRBJ2-5; TRBD2 aligns across 10 bases. CDR3 length equals 16 residues. Unmatched junction bases numbered 9, after V lost 3 bases and J lost 5 bases. Germline V gene sequence: CDR1 MNHNS, CDR2 SASEGT. CDR3 sequence: CASSDRRAGGGETQYF. The CDR3 nucleotides read TGTGCCAGCAGTGACCGTCGAGCGGGAGGGGGGGAGACCCAGTACTTC.

The chain combines TRBV29-1 with TRBJ2-7, with D tentatively TRBD1 or TRBD2 (5 bases each). Germline CDR1 is SQVTM and CDR2 is ANQGSEA. V lost 1 base to trimming and J lost 5 bases, with 18 bases between them. The CDR3 runs to 15 residues. The CDR3 spells CSVEAARGRANEQYF. As DNA, the CDR3 is TGCAGCGTTGAAGCTGCCCGGGGCAGGGCTAACGAGCAGTACTTC.

This clone came up a few times. The chain carries TRBV25-1 and TRBJ1-6; no firm D call. Trimming took 8 bases from V and 8 from J, leaving 13 bases between them. Germline-derived CDR1 and CDR2 are MGHDK and SYGVNS. The CDR3 is 13 residues long. CDR3 residues: CASSKPGYSPLHF. CDR3 coding DNA: TGTGCCAGCTCGAAACCGGGGTATTCACCCCTCCACTTT.

The CDR3 nucleotides are TGTGCCTGGAGTGTAGGCCTACAGGAGTCCCAGCATTTT. The encoded protein is CAWSVGLQESQHF. The rearrangement uses TRBV30 and TRBJ1-5; D may be TRBD1 (5 bases). Per the germline V gene, CDR1 is GTSNPN and CDR2 is SVGIG (reference sequence). The CDR3 consists of 13 residues. Trimming pared 0 bases from V and 11 bases from J, leaving 14 bases between. Based on the CDR3 plus reference TRBV30 and TRBJ1-5, the full variable domain is SQTIHQWPATLVQPVGSPLSLECTVEGTSNPNLYWYRQAAGRGLQLLFYSVGIGQISSEVPQNLSASRPQDRQFILSSKKLLLSDSGFYLCAWSVGLQESQHFGDGTRLSIL.

The chain recombines TRBV13 with TRBJ1-2; a possible D gene is TRBD1 (6 bases). CDR3 size: 16 residues. Germline V gives CDR1 PRHDT, CDR2 FYEKMQ (reference sequence). Trimming cost V 5 bases and J 2 bases, with 18 bases left between them. CDR3 sequence reads: CASSRKQGSLNYGYTF. CDR3 nucleotides: TGTGCCAGCAGCCGAAAGCAGGGGTCCCTAAACTATGGCTACACCTTC. The whole variable domain, remainder taken from reference TRBV13 and TRBJ1-2, is AAGVIQSPRHLIKEKRETATLKCYPIPRHDTVYWYQQGPGQDPQFLISFYEKMQSDKGSIPDRFSAQQFSDYHSELNMSSLELGDSALYFCASSRKQGSLNYGYTFGSGTRLTVV.

The chain couples TRBV28 to TRBJ1-4; 8 bases are shared with TRBD1. From germline, CDR1 is MDHEN and CDR2 SYDVKM. With V trimmed by 6 bases and J by 6 bases, 6 bases remained unmatched. This CDR3 has 14 residues. CDR3 sequence (DNA): TGTGCCAGCAGCCCAGGGGGCCGGGATGAAAAACTGTTTTTT. Translated: CASSPGGRDEKLFF.

This clone was seen a handful of times. CDR3 protein: CASGPGTSYTGEQFF. The DNA for the CDR3 is TGTGCTAGTGGCCCCGGGACTAGTTACACCGGTGAGCAGTTCTTC. The gene calls are TRBV12-5 and TRBJ2-1, with 8 nucleotides matching TRBD2. Germline lookup yields CDR1 LGHNT and CDR2 FRNRAP. The CDR3 is 15 residues long. V was pared by 6 bases and J by 9 bases, with 13 bases of the junction left unmatched.

This clone showed up just a few times. The CDR3: CASGGEYGYTF. CDR3 nucleotides: TGTGCCAGCGGGGGGGAATATGGCTACACCTTC. The V call is TRBV2, the J call TRBJ1-2, with D possibly TRBD1 on 5 matching bases. V gave up 8 bases and J gave up 5 bases, with 9 bases separating them. The V gene's germline CDR1 is SNHLY and CDR2 FYNNEI. The CDR3 consists of 11 residues.

The V gene is TRBV7-8, the J gene TRBJ1-2; the match to TRBD1 covers 7 bases. CDR1 and CDR2 (germline): SGHVS, FQNEAQ. This CDR3 region has 14 residues. The trim removed 4 bases at V and 8 bases at J, leaving 10 bases unmatched. CDR3 region: CASSSRDSPTGYTF. For the CDR3, the DNA is TGTGCCAGCAGCTCTCGGGACAGCCCCACGGGCTACACCTTC.